The text below deals with one T cell receptor (beta chain). The antigen is unknown. The data are from a study of CD8 T cell repertoires and HIV-1 epitope variants. Across the whole study: Control wells had CMV/EBV/flu peptides, negative Ebola AY9, or no peptide.

General observations from the study: No clonotypes responded to the TAALDMSHF plasma variant; about five recognized KF9, one HW9.

This CDR3 has 15 residues. Germline assignment: CDR1 SGHNT and CDR2 YENEEA. V was clipped by 5 bases and J by 1 base; unmatched bases: 7. Profiling relied on immunoSEQ multiplex PCR, and the TCRdb table lists in-frame clones only, not all of them. Here the sample spans 4,500 or so clones, 60% to 80% being singletons. The chain is built from TRBV11-3 and TRBJ2-7; 8 nucleotides line up with TRBD2. The sequence was obtained from a male donor with HIV. The sample was cultured CD8+ T cells derived from PBMCs. In DNA, the CDR3 is TGTGCCAGCAGCCGCGAGCGGGGGTTATCCTACGAGCAGTACTTC. It encodes CASSRERGLSYEQYF.